These T cell receptor beta chains were read from a single sample in a study of STAT3 mutations in large granular lymphocyte leukemia. Clones were sequenced by immunoSEQ multiplex PCR, and TCRdb holds only the in-frame ones, with some missing. The table has fewer than 10,000 clones, roughly 91% seen once. The sample taken for sequencing was peripheral blood mononuclear cells. The receptors derive from an elderly man with T-cell large granular lymphocyte leukemia. Some clones in this sample may be carry-over from other donors' samples. CDR3s include the opening cysteine and the closing phenylalanine or tryptophan. D genes are given only for firm matches. Clone size, where shown, is once, few, many, or a class for clones that have expanded.

clone_size | j_call | d_call | v_call | cdr3_aa | cdr3_nt
. | TRBJ1-5 | . | TRBV6-1 | CASIRDGNQPQHF | TGTGCCAGCATTAGGGACGGAAATCAGCCCCAGCATTTT
once | TRBJ2-5 | . | TRBV29-1 | CSVDWSQETQYF | TGCAGCGTTGATTGGAGCCAAGAGACCCAGTACTTC
. | TRBJ2-7 | TRBD2 | TRBV20-1 | CSQKSGTNQYF | TGCAGTCAAAAATCCGGGACTAATCAGTACTTC
. | TRBJ1-3 | . | TRBV4-1 | CASSLQTDIGTIYF | TGCGCCAGCAGCCTACAAACCGATATAGGGACCATATATTTT
. | TRBJ2-3 | TRBD2 | TRBV7-8 | CATRPLAGADTQYF | TGTGCCACCAGACCACTAGCGGGGGCGGATACGCAGTATTTT
. | TRBJ1-5 | . | TRBV5-4 | CASSLGGGQPQHF | TGTGCCAGCAGCTTGGGGGGGGGCCAGCCCCAGCATTTT
once | TRBJ2-5 | TRBD2 | TRBV18 | CASSPTSGGQETQYF | TGTGCCAGCTCACCGACTAGCGGGGGGCAAGAGACCCAGTACTTC
. | TRBJ1-1 | . | TRBV11-3 | CASSLRTNTEAFF | TGTGCCAGCAGCCTCCGGACGAACACTGAAGCTTTCTTT
. | TRBJ1-3 | . | TRBV15 | CATSRELTTSGNTIYF | TGTGCCACCAGCAGAGAGCTGACAACCTCTGGAAACACCATATATTTT
. | TRBJ1-3 | . | TRBV30 | CAWSVDGNTIYF | TGTGCCTGGAGTGTAGACGGAAACACCATATATTTT
. | TRBJ2-1 | . | TRBV18 | CASSPSTRGDEQFF | TGTGCCAGCTCACCCAGTACGAGGGGGGATGAGCAGTTCTTC
. | TRBJ2-5 | . | TRBV18 | CASSPSRGAVETQYF | TGTGCCAGCTCACCGTCGAGGGGGGCGGTTGAGACCCAGTACTTC
. | TRBJ1-1 | . | TRBV28 | CASTRTAEAFF | TGTGCCAGCACCAGGACAGCTGAAGCTTTCTTT
. | TRBJ2-3 | . | TRBV6-5 | CASSYSSIQGPDTQYF | TGTGCCAGCAGTTACTCGTCGATTCAGGGGCCAGATACGCAGTATTTT
. | TRBJ2-6 | TRBD1 | TRBV6-5 | CASRLTGSGANVLTF | TGTGCCAGCAGGTTGACAGGGTCTGGGGCCAACGTCCTGACTTTC
once | TRBJ1-1 | TRBD1 | TRBV5-1 | CASSKDRGERTEAFF | TGCGCCAGCAGCAAGGACAGGGGAGAGAGGACTGAAGCTTTCTTT
. | TRBJ1-6 | . | TRBV7-8 | CASSLRRMVGRNSPLHF | TGTGCCAGCAGCTTAAGGCGAATGGTGGGGAGAAATTCACCCCTCCACTTT
. | TRBJ1-1 | . | TRBV6-5 | CASSYLERAFF | TGTGCCAGCAGTTACTTGGAACGGGCTTTCTTT
. | TRBJ1-5 | . | TRBV27 | CASPGGRFGQPQHF | TGTGCCAGCCCTGGGGGCAGGTTTGGGCAGCCCCAGCATTTT
. | TRBJ1-2 | TRBD1 | TRBV6-5 | CASSYSHGQDGYTF | TGTGCCAGCAGTTACTCACACGGACAGGACGGCTACACCTTC
. | TRBJ2-5 | . | TRBV6-5 | CASSYGVGGRTQYF | TGTGCCAGCAGTTACGGCGTGGGGGGCCGGACCCAGTACTTC
once | TRBJ2-2 | . | TRBV5-1 | CASSFNGGNTGELFF | TGCGCCAGCAGCTTTAATGGCGGTAACACCGGGGAGCTGTTTTTT
. | TRBJ1-2 | . | TRBV5-1 | CASSLEGVDGYTF | TGCGCCAGCAGCTTGGAAGGGGTTGATGGCTACACCTTC
. | TRBJ1-2 | TRBD1 | TRBV6-5 | CASTTGGVNYGYTF | TGTGCCAGCACCACAGGGGGCGTTAACTATGGCTACACCTTC
. | TRBJ2-7 | . | TRBV6-1 | CASSGGATEQYF | TGTGCCAGCAGTGGAGGGGCAACCGAGCAGTACTTC
. | TRBJ2-7 | . | TRBV5-1 | CASFNPGLEWEQYF | TGCGCCAGCTTCAACCCCGGTCTGGAGTGGGAGCAGTACTTC
. | TRBJ1-5 | . | TRBV7-9 | CASSLAGQNGQPQHF | TGTGCCAGCAGCTTAGCGGGGCAAAACGGTCAGCCCCAGCATTTT
. | TRBJ1-3 | . | TRBV7-2 | CASSPEILSGNTIYF | TGTGCCAGCAGCCCGGAAATTCTCTCTGGAAACACCATATATTTT
few | TRBJ1-6 | TRBD1 | TRBV5-1 | CASSKDREDPLHF | TGCGCCAGCAGCAAGGACAGGGAGGACCCCCTCCACTTT
. | TRBJ1-2 | TRBD1 | TRBV7-9 | CASSQLLTGQVNYGYTF | TGTGCCAGCAGCCAACTTTTAACGGGACAGGTCAACTATGGCTACACCTTC
. | TRBJ2-3 | TRBD1 | TRBV5-6 | CASSSQGVGTDTQYF | TGTGCCAGCAGCTCACAGGGGGTCGGCACAGATACGCAGTATTTT
once | TRBJ1-1 | . | TRBV15 | CATSRDQSDTEAFF | TGTGCCACCAGCAGAGATCAGTCGGACACTGAAGCTTTCTTT
. | TRBJ2-3 | . | TRBV7-3 | CASSPARGSTDTQYF | TGTGCCAGCAGTCCGGCTAGGGGGAGCACAGATACGCAGTATTTT
. | TRBJ1-2 | TRBD1 | TRBV30 | CAWRDRGPYGYTF | TGTGCCTGGAGGGACAGGGGGCCTTATGGCTACACCTTC
. | TRBJ2-7 | . | TRBV30 | CAFSRDGPTKQYF | TGTGCCTTCTCCAGGGACGGCCCCACCAAGCAGTACTTC
. | TRBJ1-5 | TRBD1 | TRBV7-9 | CASSLSTGTGGNQPQHF | TGTGCCAGCAGCTTAAGCACCGGGACAGGGGGCAATCAGCCCCAGCATTTT
. | TRBJ2-7 | TRBD1 | TRBV19 | CASSIAQGAGEQYF | TGTGCCAGTAGTATCGCACAGGGGGCGGGCGAGCAGTACTTC
. | TRBJ2-5 | . | TRBV20-1 | CSSALQETQYF | TGCAGTTCGGCCCTCCAAGAGACCCAGTACTTC
. | TRBJ2-5 | . | TRBV18 | CASSPPNDQETQYF | TGTGCCAGCTCACCACCGAACGACCAAGAGACCCAGTACTTC
. | TRBJ1-2 | . | TRBV5-6 | CASSPLGGAGGYTF | TGTGCCAGCAGCCCCCTGGGGGGGGCGGGGGGCTACACCTTC
. | TRBJ2-1 | . | TRBV5-1 | CASSSEYSSVTYNEQFF | TGCGCCAGCAGCTCAGAATATTCCTCCGTTACCTACAATGAGCAGTTCTTC
. | TRBJ2-7 | . | TRBV5-6 | CASSLRDTRREQYF | TGTGCCAGCAGCTTGAGGGACACCCGAAGAGAGCAGTACTTC
. | TRBJ1-2 | TRBD1 | TRBV5-4 | CASSFDRGTYGYTF | TGTGCCAGCAGTTTTGACAGGGGCACCTATGGCTACACCTTC
. | TRBJ2-7 | . | TRBV18 | CASSPTAYEQYF | TGTGCCAGCTCACCAACCGCCTACGAGCAGTACTTC
. | TRBJ2-3 | . | TRBV4-1 | CASSQESGRGFPDTQYF | TGCGCCAGCAGCCAAGAAAGCGGCAGGGGATTTCCAGATACGCAGTATTTT
. | TRBJ2-7 | . | TRBV11-2 | CASSNPSPWPTYEQYF | TGTGCCAGCAGCAATCCATCTCCTTGGCCGACCTACGAGCAGTACTTC
. | TRBJ2-3 | TRBD2 | TRBV5-1 | CASKGAGGPGDTQYF | TGCGCCAGCAAGGGTGCGGGGGGGCCGGGGGATACGCAGTATTTT